This TCR beta chain originates from a study of post-analysis software for immune sequencing data (dated by TCRdb to 2015 to 2017). Background for the entire study: The recorded disease courses included relapsing-remitting, secondary progressive and progressive-relapsing multiple sclerosis, and some patients had no subtype annotation. Patient repertoires were compared against roughly 10 previously published healthy control repertoires from donors aged about 6 to 27 years. A subset of samples was prepared in parallel using single-end sample barcoding, then pooled and co-amplified after Illumina adapter ligation. Overall study results and their limits: The multiple sclerosis patient group was slightly younger than the control group. A handful of TRBV segments, including TRBV5-6, TRBV5-1 and TRBV20-1, were significantly more frequent in patients than controls. When samples were clustered directly using the F measure, samples prepared in the same batch co-clustered strongly, which prompted a batch-effect correction. Compared with controls, multiple sclerosis patients had significantly lower normalized Chao1 diversity, a finding suggesting substantial peripheral T-cell clonal expansion.

The library was built by means of PCR. Instrument on record: Illumina HiSeq 2500. Unique molecular identifiers were incorporated into TCR beta cDNA libraries to reduce PCR and sequencing biases. Per 1 to 10 million input T cells, approximately 500,000 cDNA molecules were obtained, such that each molecule approximated one T cell. The patient libraries were prepared and sequenced with the same protocol used for the earlier healthy control dataset. Samples belonging to the same batch were prepared together, multiplexed and sequenced on a shared HiSeq lane. Per the original workflow: MIGEC was used to process the raw barcoded reads, and molecular identifier groups with only a single read were discarded before consensus assembly and CDR3 extraction. Clonotype tables were post-analysed with VDJtools, normalizing diversity by down-sampling all datasets to the smallest sample size. In repertoire overlap clustering, CDR3 amino acid sequences, but not nucleotide sequences, were matched to correct batch-related cross-sample contamination. TCRdb itself trimmed the public reads at Q25 with fastp, ran MiXCR and retained productive beta chains. Rows matching on CDR3 protein sequence are summarized as one entry with the most common DNA and genes. For this entry, the V and J calls and clone size follow TCRdb and not the study's own pipeline. For this sample there are around 770,000 distinct CDR3 sequences; roughly 46% appear just once. Of the sample, roughly 4.4% is held by the ten largest clones.

About this clonotype itself: This clone's antigen is unknown. No qualities accompany the bases; no much larger clone lies one base away.

To demonstrate the VDJtools post-analysis software, TCR beta repertoires were profiled from the peripheral blood of more than 10 young patients with multiple sclerosis. The patients with multiple sclerosis were children and adolescents between about 6 and 16 years of age. Taken from cysteine to phenylalanine, the CDR3 has 15 residues. Left in the record is the CDR3 DNA by itself, 45 bases read in frame from the first base. From V the trimming removes 7 bases and from J it removes 4 bases, while the gene matches leave 7 bases of the junction unaccounted for. Sequenced: blood. The receptor's source is a girl aged 10-17 years with multiple sclerosis. Recombination joined TRBV12-3 or TRBV12-4 with TRBJ1-3; TRBD1 matches 10 bases in the middle. The CDR3 in this case is CASIPGTGDGNTIYF. DNA sequence: TGTGCCAGCATCCCCGGGACAGGGGACGGAAACACCATATATTTT.